Listed here are 6 T cell receptor beta chains from one sample, sequenced in a study of blood T cell repertoires in COVID-19. The protocol was immunoSEQ multiplex PCR, while the TCRdb copy is restricted to in-frame clones and leaves out a portion. Seen here are approximately 350,000 clones, approximately 90% observed once, and the top ten hold roughly 0.99%. Sequences were obtained from PBMCs or T cells enriched from blood (not recorded which). Receptors were obtained from a man between 18 and 29 years old who had recovered from COVID-19.

This chain connects TRBV7-3 to TRBJ1-4; 8 bases are a match to TRBD1. V trimming: 4 bases; J trimming: 4 bases; junction bases outside the gene matches: 2. CDR3 length: 14 residues. Germline CDR1 and CDR2: SGHTA and FQGTGA. The CDR3 nucleotides read TGTGCCAGCAGCTCGACAGGGGATAATGAAAAACTGTTTTTT. Residues: CASSSTGDNEKLFF.

V and J are TRBV9 and TRBJ1-4; TRBD1 might be the D (5 bases). CDR3 length: 17 residues. The V gene lost 4 bases and the J gene lost 3 bases, with 19 bases spanning the gap. CDR1 is SGDLS and CDR2 is YYNGEE in the germline V gene. CDR3 sequence: CASSPRGKATSNEKLFF. The CDR3 DNA sequence: TGTGCCAGCAGCCCGCGGGGGAAGGCGACCTCTAATGAAAAACTGTTTTTT.

The V gene is TRBV7-9, the J gene TRBJ2-2; 10 nucleotides agree with TRBD1. With V trimmed by 6 bases and J by 3 bases, 10 bases remained unmatched. The germline CDR1 and CDR2 sequences are SEHNR and FQNEAQ (reference sequence). The CDR3 has 17 amino acids. CDR3 in DNA: TGTGCCAGCAGTTCTCAACCGGGACAGGGGTACACCGGGGAGCTGTTTTTT. It codes for CASSSQPGQGYTGELFF.

The chain recombines TRBV6-1 with TRBJ1-1; D unclear. CDR1 and CDR2 (germline): MNHNS, SASEGT. V lost 2 bases to trimming and J lost 3 bases, with 10 bases between them. The CDR3 totals 14 residues. CDR3 loop: CASSEHYEYTEAFF. The CDR3 nucleotides read TGTGCCAGCAGTGAACATTATGAGTACACTGAAGCTTTCTTT.

The rearrangement uses TRBV18 and TRBJ1-1; 11 bases are shared with TRBD1. V was clipped by 4 bases and J by 10 bases; unmatched bases: 14. CDR3 length: 16 amino acids. The germline CDR1 and CDR2 sequences are KGHSH and LQKENI. CDR3 bases: TGTGCCAGCTCACGTATCAGTGGACAGGGGGCTACGGCAGCTTTCTTT. Protein product: CASSRISGQGATAAFF.

As concerns this clone: Within the sample, other DNA sequences also encode this same CDR3. The chain carries TRBV6-5 and TRBJ1-5; TRBD1 is a possible D gene (5 bases). Deletions cut 6 bases from V and 1 base from J, with 7 bases between. This CDR3 is built from 13 residues. The V gene's germline CDR1 is MNHEY and CDR2 SVGAGI. The CDR3 region has the DNA TGTGCCAGCAGCACAGGAAGCAATCAGCCCCAGCATTTT. This sequence encodes CASSTGSNQPQHF.